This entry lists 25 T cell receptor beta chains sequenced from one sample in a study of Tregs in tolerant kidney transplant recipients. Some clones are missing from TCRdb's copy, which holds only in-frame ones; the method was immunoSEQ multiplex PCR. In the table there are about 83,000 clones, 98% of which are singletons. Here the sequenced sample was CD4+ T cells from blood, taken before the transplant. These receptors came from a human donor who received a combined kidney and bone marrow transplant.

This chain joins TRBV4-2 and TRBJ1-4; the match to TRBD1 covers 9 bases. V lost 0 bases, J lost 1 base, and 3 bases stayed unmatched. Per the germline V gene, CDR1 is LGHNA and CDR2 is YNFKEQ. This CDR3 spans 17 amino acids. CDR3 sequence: CASSQEDRGRTNEKLFF. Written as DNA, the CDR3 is TGTGCCAGCAGCCAAGAGGACAGGGGAAGAACTAATGAAAAACTGTTTTTT.

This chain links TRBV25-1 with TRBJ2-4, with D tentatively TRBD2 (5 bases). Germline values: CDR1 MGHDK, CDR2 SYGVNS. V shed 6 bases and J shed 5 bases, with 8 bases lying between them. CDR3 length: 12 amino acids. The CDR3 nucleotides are TGTGCCAGCAGGAGGGTAGAAAACATTCAGTACTTC. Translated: CASRRVENIQYF.

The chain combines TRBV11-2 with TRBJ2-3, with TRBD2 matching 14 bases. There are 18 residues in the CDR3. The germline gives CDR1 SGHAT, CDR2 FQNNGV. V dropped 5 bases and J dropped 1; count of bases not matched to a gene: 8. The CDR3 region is CASSPGLAGEARTDTQYF. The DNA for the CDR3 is TGTGCCAGCAGCCCGGGACTAGCGGGAGAGGCCCGCACAGATACGCAGTATTTT.

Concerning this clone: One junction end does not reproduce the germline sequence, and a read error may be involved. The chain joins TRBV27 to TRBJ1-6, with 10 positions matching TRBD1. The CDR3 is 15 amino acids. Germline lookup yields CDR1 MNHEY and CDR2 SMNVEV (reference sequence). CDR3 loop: CASSLLGTGDSPLHF. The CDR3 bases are TGTGCCAGCAGTTTATTAGGGACAGGGGATTCTCCCCTCCACTTT.

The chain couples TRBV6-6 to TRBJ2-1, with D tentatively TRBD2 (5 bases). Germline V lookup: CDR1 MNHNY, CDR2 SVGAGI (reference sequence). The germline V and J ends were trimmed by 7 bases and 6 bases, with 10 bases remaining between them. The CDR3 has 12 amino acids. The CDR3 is CASKILGNEQFF. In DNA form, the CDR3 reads TGTGCCAGCAAAATACTAGGCAATGAGCAGTTCTTC.

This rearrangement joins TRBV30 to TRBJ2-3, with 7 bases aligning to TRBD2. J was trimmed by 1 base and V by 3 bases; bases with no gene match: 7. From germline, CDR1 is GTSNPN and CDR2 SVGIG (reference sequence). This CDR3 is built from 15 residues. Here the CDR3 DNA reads TGTGCCTGGAGCGCCTGGGGGAGGGGCACAGATACGCAGTATTTT. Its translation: CAWSAWGRGTDTQYF.

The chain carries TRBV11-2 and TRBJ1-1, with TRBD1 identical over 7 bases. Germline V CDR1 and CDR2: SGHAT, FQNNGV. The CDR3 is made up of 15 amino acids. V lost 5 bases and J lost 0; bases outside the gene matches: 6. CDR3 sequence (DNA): TGTGCCAGCAGCGCGGGGACAGCCATGAACACTGAAGCTTTCTTT. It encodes CASSAGTAMNTEAFF.

The CDR3 region has the DNA TGTGCCAGCAGCTTCGGGGGCTATGGCTACACCTTC. It codes for CASSFGGYGYTF. The chain joins TRBV7-8 to TRBJ1-2; D might be TRBD1 (5 bases). In germline, CDR1 is SGHVS, CDR2 FQNEAQ. CDR3 length: 12 residues. Deletions cut 3 bases from V and 4 bases from J, with 6 bases between.

This CDR3 reads CASSTRQEVDGYTF. The CDR3 DNA is TGTGCCAGTAGTACCCGACAGGAAGTGGATGGCTACACCTTC. The chain joins TRBV19 to TRBJ1-2, with D possibly being TRBD1 (6 bases). Looked up from germline, CDR1 is LNHDA and CDR2 is SQIVND (reference sequence). Between the trimmed V and J ends, which lost 4 bases and 6 bases, there was a span of 15 bases. This CDR3 region has 14 residues.

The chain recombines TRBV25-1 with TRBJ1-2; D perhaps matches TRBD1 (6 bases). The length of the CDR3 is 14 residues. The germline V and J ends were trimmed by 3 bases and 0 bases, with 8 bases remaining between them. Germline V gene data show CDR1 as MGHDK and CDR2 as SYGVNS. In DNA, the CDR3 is TGTGCCAGCAGTGAGGCAGGGGCTAACTATGGCTACACCTTC. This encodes CASSEAGANYGYTF.

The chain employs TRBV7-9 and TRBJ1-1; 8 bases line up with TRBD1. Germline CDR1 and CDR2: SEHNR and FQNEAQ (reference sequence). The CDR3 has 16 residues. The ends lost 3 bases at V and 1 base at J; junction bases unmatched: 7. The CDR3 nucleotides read TGTGCCAGCAGCTTTGGCACAGGGGGTAAGAACACTGAAGCTTTCTTT. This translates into CASSFGTGGKNTEAFF.

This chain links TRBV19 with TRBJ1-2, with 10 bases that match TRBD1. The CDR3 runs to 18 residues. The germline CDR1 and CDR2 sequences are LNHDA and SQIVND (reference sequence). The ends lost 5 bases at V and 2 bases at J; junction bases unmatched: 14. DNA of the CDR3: TGTGCCAGTAGTTCCGTGACAGGGGGCAGGATGGCGAACTATGGCTACACCTTC. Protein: CASSSVTGGRMANYGYTF.

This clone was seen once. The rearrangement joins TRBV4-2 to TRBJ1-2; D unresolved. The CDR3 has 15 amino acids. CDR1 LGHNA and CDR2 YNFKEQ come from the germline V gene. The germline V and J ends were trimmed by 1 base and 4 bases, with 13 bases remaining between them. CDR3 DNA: TGTGCCAGCAGCCAAGTCGCGGGCTCTGGCTATGGCTACACCTTC. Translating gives CASSQVAGSGYGYTF.

The CDR3 loop reads CASSLSLAGGQNEQFF. The CDR3 DNA is TGCGCCAGCAGCTTATCTCTCGCGGGAGGGCAAAATGAGCAGTTCTTC. The chain recombines TRBV5-1 with TRBJ2-1, with TRBD2 matching 9 bases. The CDR3 is 16 amino acids. The germline V gene encodes CDR1 SGHRS and CDR2 YFSETQ. V shed 2 bases, J shed 7 bases, and the junction held 10 bases outside the gene matches.

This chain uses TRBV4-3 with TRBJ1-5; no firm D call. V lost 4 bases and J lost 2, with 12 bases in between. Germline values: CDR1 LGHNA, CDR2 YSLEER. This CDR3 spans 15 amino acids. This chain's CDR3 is CASSPHHRGNQPQHF. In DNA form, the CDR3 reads TGCGCCAGCAGCCCCCATCATCGGGGCAATCAGCCCCAGCATTTT.

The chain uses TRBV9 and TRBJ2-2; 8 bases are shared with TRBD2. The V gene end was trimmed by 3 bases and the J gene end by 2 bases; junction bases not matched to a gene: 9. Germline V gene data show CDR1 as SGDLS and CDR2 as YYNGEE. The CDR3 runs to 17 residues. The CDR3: CASSAQPGGENTGELFF. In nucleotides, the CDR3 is TGTGCCAGCAGCGCACAACCGGGAGGGGAAAACACCGGGGAGCTGTTTTTT.

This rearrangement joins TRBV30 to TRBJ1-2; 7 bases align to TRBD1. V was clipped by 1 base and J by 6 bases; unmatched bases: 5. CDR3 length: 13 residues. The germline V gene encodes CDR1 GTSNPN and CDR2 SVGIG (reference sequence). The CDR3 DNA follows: TGTGCCTGGAGTGAACAGGGGAGGAATGGCTACACCTTC. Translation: CAWSEQGRNGYTF.

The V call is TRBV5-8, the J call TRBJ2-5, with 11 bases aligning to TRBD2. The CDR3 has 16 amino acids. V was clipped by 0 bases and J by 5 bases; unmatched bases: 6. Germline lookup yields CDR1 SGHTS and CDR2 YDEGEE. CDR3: CASSLEDSGGAETQYF. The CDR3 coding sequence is TGTGCCAGCAGCTTGGAGGATAGCGGGGGGGCCGAGACCCAGTACTTC.

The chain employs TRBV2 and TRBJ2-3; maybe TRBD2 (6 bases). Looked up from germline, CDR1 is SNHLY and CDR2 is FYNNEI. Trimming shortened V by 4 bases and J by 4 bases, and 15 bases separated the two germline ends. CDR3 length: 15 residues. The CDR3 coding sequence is TGTGCCAGCAGTGTTTCCGGGAGTAGGGCAGATACGCAGTATTTT. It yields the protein CASSVSGSRADTQYF.

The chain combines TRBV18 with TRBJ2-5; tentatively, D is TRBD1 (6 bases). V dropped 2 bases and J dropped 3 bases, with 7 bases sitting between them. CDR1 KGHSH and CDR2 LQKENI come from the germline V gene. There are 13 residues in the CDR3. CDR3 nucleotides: TGTGCCAGCTCACCATCAGGGGAAGAGACCCAGTACTTC. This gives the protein CASSPSGEETQYF. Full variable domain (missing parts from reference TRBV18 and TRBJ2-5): NAGVMQNPRHLVRRRGQEARLRCSPMKGHSHVYWYRQLPEEGLKFMVYLQKENIIDESGMPKERFSAEFPKEGPSILRIQQVVRGDSAAYFCASSPSGEETQYFGPGTRLLVL.

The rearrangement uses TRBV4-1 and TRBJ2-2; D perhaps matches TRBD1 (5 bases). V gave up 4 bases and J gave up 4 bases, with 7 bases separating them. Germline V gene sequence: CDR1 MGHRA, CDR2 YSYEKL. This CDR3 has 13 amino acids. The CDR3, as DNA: TGCGCCAGCAGCCGACAGAGCACCGGGGAGCTGTTTTTT. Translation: CASSRQSTGELFF.

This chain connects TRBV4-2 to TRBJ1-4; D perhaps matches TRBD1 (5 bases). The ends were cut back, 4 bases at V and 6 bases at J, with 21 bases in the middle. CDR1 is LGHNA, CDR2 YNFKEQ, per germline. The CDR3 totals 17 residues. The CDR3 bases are TGTGCCAGCAGCCCCCTCCCCCAACAGGTATTGGATGAAAAACTGTTTTTT. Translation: CASSPLPQQVLDEKLFF.

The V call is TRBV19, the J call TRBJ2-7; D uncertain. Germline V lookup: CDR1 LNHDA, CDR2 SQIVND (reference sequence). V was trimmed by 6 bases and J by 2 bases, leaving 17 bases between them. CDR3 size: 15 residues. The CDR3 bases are TGTGCCAGTAGAATCAGTACGACTCCACCCTACGAGCAGTACTTC. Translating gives CASRISTTPPYEQYF.

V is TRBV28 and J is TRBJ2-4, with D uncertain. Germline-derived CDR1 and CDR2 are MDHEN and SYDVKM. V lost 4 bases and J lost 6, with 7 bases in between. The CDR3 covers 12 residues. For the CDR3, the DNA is TGTGCCAGCAGTTCCTACCGAAACATTCAGTACTTC. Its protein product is CASSSYRNIQYF.

CDR3 region: CASSAGTGIGNQPQHF. Here the CDR3 DNA reads TGTGCCAGCAGCGCAGGGACAGGAATCGGCAATCAGCCCCAGCATTTT. This sequence joins TRBV9 and TRBJ1-5; the match to TRBD1 covers 8 bases. Per germline, CDR1 SGDLS and CDR2 YYNGEE. The CDR3 runs 16 residues. V trimming: 3 bases; J trimming: 2 bases; junction bases outside the gene matches: 7.